The rows below give T cell receptor beta chains drawn from one sample of a study of T cells after yellow fever vaccination. TCRdb reprocessed the 5' RACE reads via MiXCR and lists one record per CDR3 protein. Of hundreds of thousands of distinct CDR3 sequences in the sample, about 12% are singletons; the top ten hold about 15%. The sample here was PBMCs, taken on the day of the yellow fever booster vaccination. The receptors were sampled from a young man who received the YFV17D yellow fever vaccine. Both conserved end residues are part of each CDR3. D genes are given only for firm matches. A row's size may be missing; if present it is once, few, many or a size class.

TRBJ1-3,TRBV6-2/TRBV6-3,NA,NA,CASSRTRDGRRNTIYF
TRBJ2-5,TRBV6-5,NA,NA,CASGLLETQYF
TRBJ2-1,TRBV5-1,NA,NA,CASSPGGGRNNEQFF
TRBJ2-1,TRBV24-1,TRBD2,NA,CATSYGLAGNNEQFF
TRBJ2-1,TRBV29-1,TRBD1,few,CSVHQGALLNEQFF
TRBJ2-1,TRBV6-1,NA,NA,CASKREYNYNEQFF
TRBJ2-3,TRBV27,NA,few,CASSSGGRVLTDTQYF
TRBJ2-1,TRBV7-2,TRBD2,many,CASSPGTSGRYEQFF
TRBJ2-7,TRBV7-2,TRBD2,NA,CASSPSSGSVYEQYF
TRBJ2-6,TRBV6-5,NA,few,CASSSQVSGANVLTF
TRBJ1-2,TRBV2,NA,NA,CASSSLTDSYGYTF
TRBJ2-3,TRBV15,NA,NA,CATSPGIGADTQYF
TRBJ2-5,TRBV4-3,TRBD1,NA,CASSQDVGGQGETQYF
TRBJ2-2,TRBV7-8,TRBD1,NA,CASSLSRDRATNTGELFF
TRBJ2-2,TRBV20-1,TRBD1,NA,CSATGANTGELFF
TRBJ1-6,TRBV7-2,NA,NA,CASSRVEDPGRNSPLHF
TRBJ2-7,TRBV7-8,NA,many,CASSLEEEQYF
TRBJ2-7,TRBV19,NA,few,CASSRATPPGEQYF
TRBJ2-2,TRBV15,NA,few,CATSRATGWPNTGELFF
TRBJ1-2,TRBV24-1,NA,few,CATSDPPENYGYTF
TRBJ2-7,TRBV20-1,NA,few,CSASGQRSYEQYF
TRBJ2-3,TRBV20-1,NA,NA,CSAAGAFTDTQYF
TRBJ2-5,TRBV5-1,TRBD2,few,CASSSALAGGAETQYF
TRBJ2-7,TRBV10-3,TRBD1,many,CASTDRDYEQYF
TRBJ2-2,TRBV24-1,NA,NA,CATSDQTGYTGELFF
TRBJ1-1,TRBV5-1,TRBD1,few,CASSSTGVAVDEAFF
TRBJ2-5,TRBV20-1,TRBD1,NA,CSAYPGQGKETQYF
TRBJ2-5,TRBV14,TRBD2,NA,CASSQLTSGAETQYF
TRBJ1-1,TRBV5-1,TRBD1,NA,CASRGQGADTEAFF
TRBJ2-7,TRBV11-2,NA,NA,CASSPRAQGSYEQYF
TRBJ1-4,TRBV4-3,NA,many,CASSQEGSGTPEKLFF
TRBJ1-3,TRBV10-2,NA,many,CASSGTENTIYF
TRBJ2-1,TRBV7-2,NA,few,CASSEGDEQFF
TRBJ1-4,TRBV5-1,NA,NA,CASTWKDATNEKLFF
TRBJ2-7,TRBV18,NA,NA,CASSLQSTGTSYEQYF
TRBJ2-3,TRBV20-1,NA,few,CSGSARTDTQYF
TRBJ1-1,TRBV2,TRBD1,NA,CASSDHGTGSEAFF
TRBJ1-4,TRBV28,TRBD1,few,CASRAGTGLEKLFF
TRBJ1-4,TRBV7-9,NA,few,CASSLGRVEKLFF